This TCR beta chain appears in the sequencing data of a study of metastatic and nonmetastatic thyroid tumors. Study-level information: Repertoire data that came from the blood and tumor or nodule tissue of malignant and benign thyroid patients were compared. General observations from the study: Patients with malignant thyroid tumors reportedly had significantly higher TCR beta diversity than those with benign nodules, in blood and tumor.

Only a few counts were recorded for this clone. Its antigen is not known. Relative to the germline gene, one junction end is altered; a read error may explain this. Germline loops: CDR1 DFQATT, CDR2 SNEGSKA (reference sequence). The CDR3 extends over 12 amino acids. Original methodology: The study's classifier, a distant-metastasis tool for papillary thyroid cancer, was built using CDR3 differences across clinicopathological groups. TCRdb reassembled clones from the PCR reads with MiXCR. The V and J calls follow TCRdb's processing rather than the paper's. The sample lists some 29,000 clones, 3.5% to 4% occurring once. All patients were untreated before thyroid surgery.

The origin of this receptor is a male donor with papillary thyroid cancer or a benign thyroid nodule (not recorded which). Some clones in this sample may be carry-over from other donors' samples. Sequencing was done on a sample of blood. The V and J genes are TRBV20-1 and TRBJ1-2; D might be TRBD1 (5 bases). CDR3 in amino acids: CSARTASYGYSF. The CDR3 DNA follows: TGCAGTGCTAGGACAGCTAGCTATGGCTACAGCTTC.